This T cell receptor (beta chain) appears in the sequencing data of a study of cytomegalovirus exposure and HLA in healthy donors. Study background: Earlier sequencing of about 200 million T cells yielded around 120 million unique TCR beta sequences. Study conclusions and caveats: The majority of TCR sequences were rare, yet some public TCRs appeared in many donors.

Only a few counts were recorded for this clone. Its antigen is still unknown. Both 60 Vbeta primers and 13 Jbeta primers went into the PCR. This table comes from immunoSEQ multiplex PCR, and its TCRdb copy is limited to in-frame clones, with some not included. The sample holds 130,000 to 150,000 clones, approximately 80% seen once. Sample: PBMCs. The sequence was obtained from a woman aged 40 to 49 in good health and CMV-seropositive.

The CDR3 DNA reads TGTGCCAGCAGTTTCCCCCTGGGCAGGGGCCGTGGGAACACTGAAGCTTTCTTT. The encoded protein is CASSFPLGRGRGNTEAFF. The V and J genes are TRBV28 and TRBJ1-1; a possible D gene is TRBD1 (6 bases). The V gene lost 3 bases and the J gene lost 1 base, with 21 bases spanning the gap. The CDR3 has 18 residues. From germline, CDR1 is MDHEN and CDR2 SYDVKM.